A selection of T cell receptor beta chains follows, all from one sample in a study of T cell responses to AZD1222 COVID-19 vaccine. Sequencing was performed with immunoSEQ multiplex PCR; in TCRdb, only in-frame clones are kept and a portion is missing. There are 95,000 to 130,000 clones in the sample; about 90% occur only once, and around 7.5% lies in the top ten. Sample: peripheral blood, taken on day 0 of AZD1222 vaccination. These receptors came from an adult in good health. The CDR3 runs from the conserved cysteine through the conserved F or W. The order of the fields is J gene, D gene, clone size, V gene, CDR3 protein, CDR3 DNA. D genes are given only for firm matches. Not all rows give a size; the values are once, few, many and, for expanded clones, a class.

J: TRBJ1-1
D: TRBD1
size: NA
V: TRBV5-4
CDR3: CASSPRTGGQNTEAFF
DNA: TGTGCCAGCAGCCCTAGGACAGGGGGCCAAAACACTGAAGCTTTCTTT

J: TRBJ1-5
D: NA
size: NA
V: TRBV2
CDR3: CATHRALDQPQHF
DNA: TGTGCCACCCACAGAGCGCTAGATCAGCCCCAGCATTTT

J: TRBJ2-7
D: TRBD1
size: NA
V: TRBV7-8
CDR3: CASSLVTGNYEQYF
DNA: TGTGCCAGCAGCTTAGTGACAGGGAACTACGAGCAGTACTTC

J: TRBJ2-6
D: NA
size: NA
V: TRBV19
CDR3: CASSIQIGGAHSGANVLTF
DNA: TGTGCCAGTAGTATACAAATTGGTGGGGCCCACTCTGGGGCCAACGTCCTGACTTTC

J: TRBJ1-2
D: NA
size: NA
V: TRBV5-5
CDR3: CASSLAGSYTF
DNA: TGTGCCAGCAGCTTGGCCGGGAGCTACACCTTC

J: TRBJ2-7
D: TRBD2
size: NA
V: TRBV4-2
CDR3: CASSQGPGLADKSSYEQYF
DNA: TGTGCCAGCAGCCAAGGGCCGGGACTAGCGGACAAAAGCTCCTACGAGCAGTACTTC

J: TRBJ1-1
D: NA
size: NA
V: TRBV7-9
CDR3: CASSLAIEGDTEAFF
DNA: TGTGCCAGCAGCTTAGCGATCGAAGGGGACACTGAAGCTTTCTTT

J: TRBJ2-7
D: TRBD1
size: NA
V: TRBV6-5
CDR3: CATRGTASYEQYF
DNA: TGTGCCACCCGAGGGACAGCCAGCTACGAGCAGTACTTC

J: TRBJ2-2
D: NA
size: NA
V: TRBV5-5
CDR3: CASSLGAGSNTGELFF
DNA: TGTGCCAGCAGCTTGGGGGCCGGTTCGAACACCGGGGAGCTGTTTTTT

J: TRBJ1-2
D: TRBD1
size: NA
V: TRBV13
CDR3: CASSVSGGLYGYTF
DNA: TGTGCCAGCAGCGTCTCAGGGGGTCTCTATGGCTACACCTTC

J: TRBJ2-7
D: TRBD2
size: few
V: TRBV28
CDR3: CASNTPGLSSYEQYF
DNA: TGTGCCAGCAATACACCGGGACTAAGCTCCTACGAGCAGTACTTC

J: TRBJ1-1
D: TRBD1
size: NA
V: TRBV29-1
CDR3: CSAKHGQGYTEAFF
DNA: TGCAGCGCCAAGCATGGACAGGGGTACACTGAAGCTTTCTTT

J: TRBJ2-5
D: NA
size: NA
V: TRBV24-1
CDR3: CATSEGSGWRTQYF
DNA: TGTGCCACCAGTGAGGGTAGCGGTTGGAGGACCCAGTACTTC

J: TRBJ2-1
D: NA
size: NA
V: TRBV24-1
CDR3: CATSDPNGAHVYNEQFF
DNA: TGTGCCACCAGTGACCCGAATGGGGCCCACGTTTACAATGAGCAGTTCTTC

J: TRBJ1-5
D: NA
size: NA
V: TRBV18
CDR3: CASSPAGNFNQPQHF
DNA: TGTGCCAGCTCACCCGCGGGCAACTTCAATCAGCCCCAGCATTTT

J: TRBJ1-6
D: TRBD1
size: few
V: TRBV5-1
CDR3: CASSLKGQGGSPLHF
DNA: TGCGCCAGCAGCTTAAAAGGACAGGGAGGTTCACCCCTCCACTTT

J: TRBJ1-5
D: NA
size: NA
V: TRBV28
CDR3: CASSLQAYSNQPQHF
DNA: TGTGCCTCTTCACTTCAGGCTTATAGCAATCAGCCCCAGCATTTT

J: TRBJ2-1
D: TRBD2
size: NA
V: TRBV7-2
CDR3: CASSLAGTSGRNEQFF
DNA: TGTGCCAGCAGCTTAGCCGGGACTAGCGGAAGAAATGAGCAGTTCTTC

J: TRBJ2-1
D: TRBD1
size: NA
V: TRBV28
CDR3: CASRDRVYHEQFF
DNA: TGTGCCAGCCGGGACAGGGTTTATCATGAGCAGTTCTTC

J: TRBJ1-3
D: NA
size: few
V: TRBV9
CDR3: CASSVGLPSSGNTIYF
DNA: TGTGCCAGCAGCGTAGGGTTGCCCTCCTCTGGAAACACCATATATTTT

J: TRBJ1-1
D: NA
size: NA
V: TRBV7-2
CDR3: CASSPRGWAEAFF
DNA: TGTGCCAGCAGCCCTAGGGGGTGGGCTGAAGCTTTCTTT

J: TRBJ1-6
D: NA
size: NA
V: TRBV27
CDR3: CASSPSGRSNSPLHF
DNA: TGTGCCAGCAGCCCCTCGGGGCGGTCAAATTCCCCCCTCCACTTT

J: TRBJ1-3
D: NA
size: few
V: TRBV7-2
CDR3: CASSFGDRTYTSGNTIYF
DNA: TGTGCCAGCAGCTTCGGAGACAGGACCTATACCTCTGGAAACACCATATATTTT

J: TRBJ1-2
D: NA
size: NA
V: TRBV5-4
CDR3: CASSFEQANYGYTF
DNA: TGTGCCAGCAGCTTTGAACAAGCTAACTATGGCTACACCTTC

J: TRBJ2-2
D: NA
size: few
V: TRBV30
CDR3: CAWSAGDRGAGELFF
DNA: TGTGCCTGGAGTGCAGGGGATAGAGGGGCCGGGGAGCTGTTTTTT

J: TRBJ2-6
D: NA
size: NA
V: TRBV6-2/TRBV6-3
CDR3: CASSPQNSGANVLTF
DNA: TGTGCCAGCAGCCCACAGAACTCTGGGGCCAACGTCCTGACTTTC

J: TRBJ2-7
D: NA
size: NA
V: TRBV7-2
CDR3: CASSLRPVDEQYF
DNA: TGTGCCAGCAGTCTGAGGCCAGTGGACGAGCAGTACTTC

J: TRBJ1-5
D: NA
size: NA
V: TRBV29-1
CDR3: CSGGESNQPQHF
DNA: TGCAGCGGGGGGGAAAGCAATCAGCCCCAGCATTTT

J: TRBJ2-7
D: TRBD1
size: NA
V: TRBV28
CDR3: CASRQQGASYEQYF
DNA: TGTGCCAGCAGACAACAGGGGGCGTCCTACGAGCAGTACTTC

J: TRBJ1-5
D: NA
size: NA
V: TRBV30
CDR3: CAWSSSDTDQPQHF
DNA: TGTGCCTGGAGCAGTAGTGATACGGATCAGCCCCAGCATTTT

J: TRBJ2-5
D: NA
size: NA
V: TRBV5-1
CDR3: CASSRTRGMETQYF
DNA: TGCGCCAGCAGTCGCACTAGGGGTATGGAGACCCAGTACTTC

J: TRBJ2-6
D: NA
size: NA
V: TRBV5-8
CDR3: CASSSGRASSGANVLTF
DNA: TGTGCCAGCAGCAGTGGACGGGCAAGCTCTGGGGCCAACGTCCTGACTTTC

J: TRBJ2-3
D: TRBD1
size: NA
V: TRBV27
CDR3: CASSGWTGDTQYF
DNA: TGTGCCAGCAGTGGATGGACAGGGGATACGCAGTATTTT

J: TRBJ1-5
D: NA
size: NA
V: TRBV5-6
CDR3: CASSLKVNDSNQPQHF
DNA: TGTGCCAGCAGCTTGAAGGTCAACGATAGCAATCAGCCCCAGCATTTT

J: TRBJ1-2
D: NA
size: once
V: TRBV5-6
CDR3: CASSIGPYGYTF
DNA: TGTGCCAGCAGCATAGGACCCTATGGCTACACCTTC

J: TRBJ1-2
D: TRBD1
size: NA
V: TRBV6-4
CDR3: CASIGLGDRGYGYTF
DNA: TGTGCCAGCATCGGGCTAGGGGACAGGGGCTATGGCTACACCTTC

J: TRBJ1-1
D: NA
size: NA
V: TRBV7-2
CDR3: CASSPIRGTEAFF
DNA: TGTGCCAGCAGCCCAATAAGGGGCACTGAAGCTTTCTTT

J: TRBJ1-3
D: NA
size: once
V: TRBV7-2
CDR3: CASSLAHRSGNTIYF
DNA: TGTGCCAGCAGCTTAGCTCACCGCTCTGGAAACACCATATATTTT

J: TRBJ2-1
D: TRBD2
size: NA
V: TRBV14
CDR3: CASSRGTSRNNEQFF
DNA: TGTGCCAGCAGCCGCGGGACTAGCAGGAACAATGAGCAGTTCTTC

J: TRBJ2-4
D: NA
size: NA
V: TRBV15
CDR3: CATSRDQGDLGSIQYF
DNA: TGTGCCACCAGCAGAGATCAAGGGGATCTAGGGAGCATTCAGTACTTC

J: TRBJ2-1
D: NA
size: NA
V: TRBV4-1
CDR3: CASSQVPSGRNEQFF
DNA: TGCGCCAGCAGCCAAGTGCCCAGCGGGCGCAATGAGCAGTTCTTC

J: TRBJ1-4
D: NA
size: once
V: TRBV10-3
CDR3: CAIKGKGEKLFF
DNA: TGTGCCATCAAAGGAAAAGGTGAAAAACTGTTTTTT

J: TRBJ1-2
D: NA
size: NA
V: TRBV5-4
CDR3: CASSPGGQQINYGYTF
DNA: TGTGCCAGCAGCCCCGGGGGGCAGCAGATTAACTATGGCTACACCTTC

J: TRBJ2-3
D: TRBD1
size: once
V: TRBV7-2
CDR3: CASSPQGAGATDTQYF
DNA: TGTGCCAGCAGCCCCCAGGGGGCAGGGGCCACAGATACGCAGTATTTT

J: TRBJ1-1
D: NA
size: NA
V: TRBV4-2
CDR3: CASSPEGTEAFF
DNA: TGTGCCAGCAGCCCGGAGGGCACTGAAGCTTTCTTT

J: TRBJ2-6
D: TRBD1
size: NA
V: TRBV3-1/TRBV3-2
CDR3: CASGGQGLFGGANVLTF
DNA: TGTGCCAGCGGGGGACAGGGACTCTTCGGTGGGGCCAACGTCCTGACTTTC

J: TRBJ1-5
D: NA
size: NA
V: TRBV5-8
CDR3: CASSLGQISNQPQHF
DNA: TGTGCCAGCAGCTTGGGCCAGATTAGCAATCAGCCCCAGCATTTT

J: TRBJ1-5
D: NA
size: few
V: TRBV7-8
CDR3: CASSLVYSNQPQHF
DNA: TGTGCCAGCAGCTTAGTCTATAGCAATCAGCCCCAGCATTTT

J: TRBJ2-1
D: TRBD1
size: NA
V: TRBV12-3/TRBV12-4
CDR3: CASGTGSEQFF
DNA: TGTGCCAGCGGGACAGGGAGTGAGCAGTTCTTC

J: TRBJ1-5
D: TRBD1
size: NA
V: TRBV5-1
CDR3: CASSLQGDNQPQHF
DNA: TGCGCCAGCAGCTTACAGGGGGACAATCAGCCCCAGCATTTT

J: TRBJ1-5
D: TRBD1
size: NA
V: TRBV7-2
CDR3: CASSSGGQGEWVGQPQHF
DNA: TGTGCCAGCAGCTCGGGGGGACAGGGAGAATGGGTAGGTCAGCCCCAGCATTTT